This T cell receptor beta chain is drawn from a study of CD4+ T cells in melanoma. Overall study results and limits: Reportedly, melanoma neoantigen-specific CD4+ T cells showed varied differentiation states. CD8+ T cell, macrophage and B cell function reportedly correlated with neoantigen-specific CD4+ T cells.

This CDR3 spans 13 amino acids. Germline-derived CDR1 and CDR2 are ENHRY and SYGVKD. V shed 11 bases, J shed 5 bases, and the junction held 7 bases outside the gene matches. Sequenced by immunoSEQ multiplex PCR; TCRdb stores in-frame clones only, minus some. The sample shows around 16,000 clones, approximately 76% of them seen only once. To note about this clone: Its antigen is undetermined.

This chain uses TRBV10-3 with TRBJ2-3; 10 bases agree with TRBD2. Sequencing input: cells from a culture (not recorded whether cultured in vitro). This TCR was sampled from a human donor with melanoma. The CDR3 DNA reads TGTGCCTCCAGCGGGGGGGCTGAAGATACGCAGTATTTT. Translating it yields CASSGGAEDTQYF.